Below, 22 T cell receptor beta chains from the same sample are listed, as sequenced in a study of blood T cell repertoires in COVID-19. Assay used: immunoSEQ multiplex PCR; TCRdb lists only in-frame clones, some missing. The data show around 380,000 clones, approximately 89% seen once. The sequencing sample was made of PBMCs or T cells enriched from blood (not recorded which). All receptors come from a man aged 25-45 years who had recovered from COVID-19.

The chain uses TRBV7-9 and TRBJ2-3, with D perhaps matching TRBD1 (7 bases). CDR3 length: 15 residues. From germline, CDR1 is SEHNR and CDR2 FQNEAQ (reference sequence). V was shortened by 1 base and J by 8 bases, with 16 bases between the two germline ends. DNA for the CDR3: TGTGCCAGCAGCTTAGATCCAGGGGGGACGGGTACGCAGTATTTT. Its protein product is CASSLDPGGTGTQYF.

The genes are TRBV7-8 and TRBJ1-1; 9 nucleotides agree with TRBD1. V shed 7 bases, J shed 6 bases, and the junction held 9 bases outside the gene matches. The CDR3 contains 14 residues. Germline V gene lookup returns CDR1 SGHVS and CDR2 FQNEAQ. This chain's CDR3 is CASKPGQGLAEAFF. The CDR3 DNA reads as TGTGCCAGCAAGCCGGGACAGGGTTTGGCTGAAGCTTTCTTT.

This chain connects TRBV29-1 to TRBJ2-1; TRBD1 agrees at 8 bases. J lost 5 bases, V lost 5 bases, and 5 bases had no gene match. Germline CDR1 SQVTM, CDR2 ANQGSEA. The CDR3 consists of 13 residues. CDR3: CSVSDREDNEQFF. The CDR3 bases are TGCAGCGTTTCGGACAGGGAGGACAATGAGCAGTTCTTC.

There are a few counts of this clone. V and J are TRBV18 and TRBJ1-1; 8 bases map to TRBD1. Trimming removed 8 bases from V and 1 base from J; junction bases left unmatched: 9. Germline CDR1 KGHSH, CDR2 LQKENI. The CDR3 is 15 residues long. The CDR3 protein is CASHRQGKRNTEAFF. CDR3 DNA: TGTGCCAGCCACAGACAGGGGAAACGGAACACTGAAGCTTTCTTT.

The V call is TRBV7-2, the J call TRBJ2-1, with TRBD2 matching over 8 bases. The ends lost 3 bases at V and 4 bases at J; junction bases unmatched: 5. This CDR3 is 15 amino acids long. In germline, CDR1 is SGHTA, CDR2 FQGNSA. CDR3 sequence: CASSFSGGSYNEQFF. The CDR3 DNA reads TGTGCCAGCAGCTTTTCGGGGGGGAGTTACAATGAGCAGTTCTTC.

The chain carries TRBV3-1 (or the pseudogene TRBV3-2) and TRBJ2-3; tentatively, D is TRBD2 (5 bases). Germline assignment: CDR1 LGHDT and CDR2 YNNKEL (reference sequence). The CDR3 has 17 amino acids. V lost 4 bases and J 2 bases, leaving 19 bases between the germline ends. The CDR3, as DNA: TGTGCCAGCAGCCCCTATCATCCGGAGGAAATCACAGATACGCAGTATTTT. As protein: CASSPYHPEEITDTQYF.

As for this clone: Distinct nucleotide sequences in the sample also encode this CDR3. The chain carries TRBV18 and TRBJ1-1; 8 nucleotides line up with TRBD1. Per germline, CDR1 KGHSH and CDR2 LQKENI. The trim removed 6 bases at V and 1 base at J, leaving 4 bases unmatched. This CDR3 region has 14 residues. This CDR3 reads CASSPGTGNTEAFF. In nucleotides, the CDR3 is TGTGCCAGCTCGCCCGGGACAGGGAACACTGAAGCTTTCTTT.

The chain carries TRBV19 and TRBJ1-5, with D perhaps matching TRBD1 (5 bases). V lost 5 bases to trimming and J lost 6 bases, with 20 bases between them. Germline lookup yields CDR1 LNHDA and CDR2 SQIVND (reference sequence). This CDR3 is 16 amino acids long. CDR3 nucleotides: TGTGCCAGTAGTCCCACTTTGCAGGGATATTTTCAGCCCCAGCATTTT. Its translation is CASSPTLQGYFQPQHF.

V and J are TRBV27 and TRBJ2-7, with a weak D call TRBD1 (5 bases). Trimming removed 2 bases from V and 0 bases from J, with 11 bases in between. Germline V lookup: CDR1 MNHEY, CDR2 SMNVEV (reference sequence). This CDR3 contains 15 residues. The CDR3 here is CASSLTGDSSYEQYF. The CDR3 DNA reads TGTGCCAGCAGTTTAACGGGCGACAGCTCCTACGAGCAGTACTTC.

This chain uses TRBV3-1 (or the pseudogene TRBV3-2) with TRBJ1-2; 7 nucleotides agree with TRBD1. The CDR3 covers 14 residues. Per germline, CDR1 LGHDT and CDR2 YNNKEL (reference sequence). J was trimmed by 4 bases and V by 6 bases; bases with no gene match: 8. The chain's CDR3 is CASSPSRDSYGYTF. CDR3 sequence (DNA): TGTGCCAGCAGTCCGAGCCGGGACAGCTATGGCTACACCTTC.

The chain recombines TRBV18 with TRBJ1-3; perhaps TRBD1 as D (5 bases). The CDR3 sequence is 15 residues long. Germline CDR1 KGHSH, CDR2 LQKENI. V was shortened by 3 bases and J by 2 bases, with 11 bases between the two germline ends. The DNA of the CDR3 is TGTGCCAGCTCACCGAGGAGGGGAGCTGGAAACACCATATATTTT. Amino acids: CASSPRRGAGNTIYF. The entire variable domain, with the rest obtained from reference TRBV18 and TRBJ1-3, is as follows: NAGVMQNPRHLVRRRGQEARLRCSPMKGHSHVYWYRQLPEEGLKFMVYLQKENIIDESGMPKERFSAEFPKEGPSILRIQQVVRGDSAAYFCASSPRRGAGNTIYFGEGSWLTVV.

The V gene is TRBV5-1, the J gene TRBJ2-2; TRBD2 aligns across 8 bases. V dropped 6 bases and J dropped 7; count of bases not matched to a gene: 14. Germline V gene lookup returns CDR1 SGHRS and CDR2 YFSETQ. CDR3 length: 16 amino acids. The CDR3 here is CASKVRAGGQHGELFF. The CDR3 DNA reads as TGCGCCAGCAAGGTCAGGGCGGGGGGCCAACACGGGGAGCTGTTTTTT.

This clone has only one observation. This chain joins TRBV18 and TRBJ1-2, with 8 bases aligning to TRBD1. J lost 2 bases, V lost 1 base, and 6 bases had no gene match. The CDR3 is 16 amino acids. Germline V gene data show CDR1 as KGHSH and CDR2 as LQKENI. CDR3 loop: CASSPQGQGENYGYTF. CDR3 in DNA: TGTGCCAGCTCACCACAAGGACAGGGCGAAAACTATGGCTACACCTTC.

CDR3 coding DNA: TGTGCCAGCCAGACAGGGGATCGGGAGACCCAGTACTTC. Amino acid sequence: CASQTGDRETQYF. The rearrangement uses TRBV11-2 and TRBJ2-5; 8 nucleotides agree with TRBD1. There are 13 residues in the CDR3. CDR1 SGHAT and CDR2 FQNNGV come from the germline V gene. V dropped 8 bases and J dropped 5; count of bases not matched to a gene: 7.

The V call is TRBV5-6, the J call TRBJ2-1; D gene ambiguous. V lost 3 bases and J lost 4, with 20 bases in between. Per germline, CDR1 SGHDT and CDR2 YYEEEE. The CDR3 sequence is 17 residues long. CDR3 amino acids: CASSSPARQDNYNEQFF. As DNA, the CDR3 is TGTGCCAGCAGCTCACCCGCCAGGCAAGACAATTACAATGAGCAGTTCTTC. The whole variable domain, filled in from reference TRBV5-6 and TRBJ2-1, reads DAGVTQSPTHLIKTRGQQVTLRCSPKSGHDTVSWYQQALGQGPQFIFQYYEEEERQRGNFPDRFSGHQFPNYSSELNVNALLLGDSALYLCASSSPARQDNYNEQFFGPGTRLTVL.

V usage is TRBV14 and J usage is TRBJ1-1, with 8 bases lining up with TRBD1. J gave up 0 bases and V 4 bases, and 7 bases lay outside the gene matches. The CDR3 is 16 amino acids. Germline V gene sequence: CDR1 SGHDN, CDR2 FVKESK. The CDR3 sequence is CASSLSPDRVNTEAFF. In nucleotides, the CDR3 is TGTGCCAGCAGCCTATCCCCGGACAGGGTGAACACTGAAGCTTTCTTT.

V usage is TRBV9 and J usage is TRBJ2-5, with D uncertain. The CDR3 is 15 residues long. V was cut by 0 bases and J by 1 base, with 10 bases left in between. The germline V gene encodes CDR1 SGDLS and CDR2 YYNGEE. This chain's CDR3 is CASSVGAVVQETQYF. CDR3 nucleotides: TGTGCCAGCAGCGTAGGGGCAGTTGTCCAAGAGACCCAGTACTTC.

The chain combines TRBV10-1 with TRBJ2-3, with 7 bases lining up with TRBD1. The CDR3 is 16 residues long. V lost 8 bases, J lost 4 bases, and 15 bases stayed unmatched. Germline V gene lookup returns CDR1 WNHNN and CDR2 SYGVQD (reference sequence). CDR3 DNA sequence: TGCGCCAGCCGCAAGGAGTTACAGGGGTCGGCAGATACGCAGTATTTT. Protein sequence: CASRKELQGSADTQYF.

This clone was counted a few times. V is TRBV6-5 and J is TRBJ1-1; D remains unclear. The V and J ends lost 7 bases and 11 bases respectively, with 17 bases between them. This CDR3 is 12 amino acids long. Germline V CDR1 and CDR2: MNHEY, SVGAGI. The CDR3 region has the DNA TGTGCCAGCACCGAAGTTGGGAGAGCGGCTTTCTTT. Protein: CASTEVGRAAFF.

The V and J genes are TRBV15 and TRBJ1-1; 7 nucleotides line up with TRBD1. V was clipped by 5 bases and J by 4 bases; unmatched bases: 7. Germline V gene sequence: CDR1 LNHNV, CDR2 YYDKDF (reference sequence). The length of the CDR3 is 14 residues. As DNA, the CDR3 is TGTGCCACCAGCCCTCGGACAGGAAGCACTGAAGCTTTCTTT. Translation: CATSPRTGSTEAFF.

V is TRBV6-1 and J is TRBJ2-6; D not resolved. The CDR3 has 15 amino acids. Trimming removed 2 bases at V and 1 base at J, with 6 bases between. Germline CDR1 and CDR2: MNHNS and SASEGT. CDR3 bases: TGTGCCAGCAGTGAATTGAGTTCTGGGGCCAACGTCCTGACTTTC. Protein product: CASSELSSGANVLTF.

This clone was picked up one time. The chain combines TRBV5-4 with TRBJ1-4, with D perhaps matching TRBD1 (5 bases). Per germline, CDR1 SGHNT and CDR2 YYREEE (reference sequence). CDR3 size: 14 residues. The germline V and J ends were trimmed by 4 bases and 5 bases, with 12 bases remaining between them. The CDR3 reads CASSGDGGNEKLFF. CDR3 coding DNA: TGTGCCAGCAGCGGCGACGGGGGGAATGAAAAACTGTTTTTT.